These 10 T cell receptor beta chains came from one sample sequenced in a study of blood T cells in healthy people across ages. A second PCR, run for about 7 to 11 cycles, used a sample-barcoded 5' primer plus a J-beta primer mix. TCRdb processed the 5' RACE reads anew with MiXCR; each CDR3 protein has one entry. The data contain 250,000 to 300,000 distinct CDR3 sequences, 25% to 30% of them singletons. Material for sequencing was blood. Every receptor here comes from a woman aged 70-85 years in good health.

The chain joins TRBV20-1 to TRBJ2-3; no definite D call. Trimming removed 3 bases from V and 1 base from J, with 11 bases in between. Germline loops: CDR1 DFQATT, CDR2 SNEGSKA (reference sequence). This CDR3 has 14 residues. In DNA form, the CDR3 reads TGCAGTGCTAGTGGTGAGGAACGCACAGATACGCAGTATTTT. Translation gives CSASGEERTDTQYF.

Only a few counts were recorded for this clonotype. The CDR3 loop is CASSLAPGRGTVEQYF. Here the CDR3 DNA reads TGCGCCAGCAGCTTGGCCCCAGGACGGGGAACGGTCGAGCAGTACTTC. The rearrangement links TRBV5-1 to TRBJ2-5, with D perhaps matching TRBD2 (5 bases). TRBJ2-7 explains the end of the DNA better; the J call may be wrong. Germline values: CDR1 SGHRS, CDR2 YFSETQ. The CDR3 is made up of 16 amino acids.

This clonotype was counted many times. The chain links TRBV5-1 to TRBJ1-1; TRBD1 matches at 7 bases. CDR3 size: 13 residues. The J segment lost 5 bases and the V segment lost 4 bases, leaving 5 bases of the junction unmatched. CDR1 is SGHRS, CDR2 YFSETQ, per germline. CDR3 bases: TGCGCCAGCAGCCTGACAGGGAGGACTGAAGCTTTCTTT. Translating gives CASSLTGRTEAFF.

The rearrangement uses TRBV4-3 and TRBJ2-3; maybe TRBD1 (6 bases). There are 20 residues in the CDR3. Germline V CDR1 and CDR2: LGHNA, YSLEER. The V and J ends lost 0 bases and 0 bases respectively, with 22 bases between them. The CDR3 DNA sequence: TGCGCCAGCAGCCAAGAGGGCATACGACAGGAGCCCGCTAGCACAGATACGCAGTATTTT. Its translation is CASSQEGIRQEPASTDTQYF.

The CDR3 DNA sequence: TGCAGCGGTCATCGCGGGGGCACTGAAGCTTTCTTT. Amino acid sequence: CSGHRGGTEAFF. The chain recombines TRBV29-1 with TRBJ1-1, with D perhaps TRBD1 (5 bases). Germline CDR1 SQVTM, CDR2 ANQGSEA. Trimming stripped 7 bases from V and 4 bases from J, with 13 bases between. CDR3 length: 12 amino acids.

The chain is built from TRBV7-2 and TRBJ2-3; D may match TRBD1 or TRBD2 (5 bases each). The CDR3 spans 15 residues. Trimming left V 1 base short and J 2 bases short, with 10 bases between. Germline CDR1 SGHTA, CDR2 FQGNSA. The CDR3 DNA reads TGTGCCAGCAGCTTAGAAGGGACCCTCACAGATACGCAGTATTTT. Translated, it gives CASSLEGTLTDTQYF.

J is TRBJ2-1 and V is TRBV5-1; TRBD2 matches at 7 bases. V shed 3 bases and J 10 bases; nucleotides not matched to a gene: 13. This CDR3 spans 15 amino acids. Germline CDR1 and CDR2: SGHRS and YFSETQ. CDR3 amino acids: CASSSHNRNSGEQFF. DNA of the CDR3: TGCGCCAGCAGCTCGCATAATAGGAATAGCGGGGAGCAGTTCTTC.

This clonotype was detected only a few times. V gene TRBV6-5 combines with J gene TRBJ1-3; D unresolved. The V and J ends lost 6 bases and 3 bases respectively, with 15 bases between them. Germline V gene sequence: CDR1 MNHEY, CDR2 SVGAGI. CDR3 length: 15 residues. The CDR3 nucleotides are TGTGCCAGCAGGCCTCAGGACGGCGGTGGAAACACCATATATTTT. It codes for CASRPQDGGGNTIYF.

This clonotype has more than one count but fewer than ten. The CDR3 DNA sequence: TGCGCCAGCAGCTTGGAGGCGGCTAGTTGGGCCAATGAGCAGTTCTTC. Its translation is CASSLEAASWANEQFF. The chain links TRBV5-1 to TRBJ2-1; no clear D gene. The V and J ends lost 0 bases and 6 bases respectively, with 16 bases between them. Germline CDR1 is SGHRS and CDR2 is YFSETQ. This CDR3 has 16 amino acids. Variable domain in full (rest from reference TRBV5-1 and TRBJ2-1): KAGVTQTPRYLIKTRGQQVTLSCSPISGHRSVSWYQQTPGQGLQFLFEYFSETQRNKGNFPGRFSGRQFSNSRSEMNVSTLELGDSALYLCASSLEAASWANEQFFGPGTRLTVL.

There are a few counts of this clonotype. The chain couples TRBV7-8 to TRBJ2-7; TRBD1 aligns across 7 bases. V trimming: 0 bases; J trimming: 2 bases; junction bases outside the gene matches: 4. This CDR3 is built from 15 residues. The germline CDR1 and CDR2 sequences are SGHVS and FQNEAQ. This chain's CDR3 is CASSLADRVTYEQYF. CDR3 sequence (DNA): TGTGCCAGCAGCTTAGCCGACAGGGTTACCTACGAGCAGTACTTC.